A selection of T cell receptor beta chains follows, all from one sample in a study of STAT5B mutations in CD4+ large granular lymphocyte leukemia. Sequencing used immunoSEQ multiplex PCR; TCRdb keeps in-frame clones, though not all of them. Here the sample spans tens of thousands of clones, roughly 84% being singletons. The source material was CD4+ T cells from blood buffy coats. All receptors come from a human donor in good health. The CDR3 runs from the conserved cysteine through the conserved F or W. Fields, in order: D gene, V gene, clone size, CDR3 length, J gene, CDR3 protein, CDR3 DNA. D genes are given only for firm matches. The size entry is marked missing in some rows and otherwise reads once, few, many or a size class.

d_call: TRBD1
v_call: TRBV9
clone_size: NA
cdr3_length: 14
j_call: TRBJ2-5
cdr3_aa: CASSVKTGGETQYF
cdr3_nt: TGTGCCAGCAGCGTAAAGACAGGGGGGGAGACCCAGTACTTC

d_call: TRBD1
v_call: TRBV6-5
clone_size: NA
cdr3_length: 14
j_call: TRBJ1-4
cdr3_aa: CASRGQGVSEKLFF
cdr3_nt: TGTGCCAGCAGGGGACAGGGAGTAAGTGAAAAACTGTTTTTT

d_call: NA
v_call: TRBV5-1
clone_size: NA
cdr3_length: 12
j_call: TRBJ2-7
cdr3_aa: CASSTTGYEQYF
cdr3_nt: TGCGCCAGCAGCACGACCGGGTACGAGCAGTACTTC

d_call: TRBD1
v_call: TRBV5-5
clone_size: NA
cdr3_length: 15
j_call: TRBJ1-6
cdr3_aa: CASSPTGVYNSPLHF
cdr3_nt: TGTGCCAGCAGCCCGACAGGGGTCTATAATTCACCCCTCCACTTT

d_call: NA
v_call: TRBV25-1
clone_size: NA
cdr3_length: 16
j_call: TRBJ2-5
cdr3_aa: CASSPLRAGGQETQYF
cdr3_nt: TGTGCCAGCAGTCCCCTGCGCGCCGGGGGGCAGGAGACCCAGTACTTC

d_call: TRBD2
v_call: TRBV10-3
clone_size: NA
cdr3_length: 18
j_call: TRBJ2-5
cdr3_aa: CAISVGLAGGRDQETQYF
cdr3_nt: TGTGCCATCAGTGTGGGGCTAGCGGGAGGGCGGGACCAAGAGACCCAGTACTTC

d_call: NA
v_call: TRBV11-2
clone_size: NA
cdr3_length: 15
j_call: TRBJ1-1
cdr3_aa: CASTIWGSAFAEAFF
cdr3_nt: TGTGCCAGCACCATCTGGGGATCTGCTTTCGCTGAAGCTTTCTTT

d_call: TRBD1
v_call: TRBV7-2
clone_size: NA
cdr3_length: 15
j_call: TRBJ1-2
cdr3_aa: CASSLNGQDYYGYTF
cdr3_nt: TGTGCCAGCAGCTTAAACGGACAGGATTACTATGGCTACACCTTC

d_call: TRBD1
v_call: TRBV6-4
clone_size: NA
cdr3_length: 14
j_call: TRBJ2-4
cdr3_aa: CASRLQGAKNIQYF
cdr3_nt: TGTGCCAGCAGATTACAGGGGGCCAAAAACATTCAGTACTTC

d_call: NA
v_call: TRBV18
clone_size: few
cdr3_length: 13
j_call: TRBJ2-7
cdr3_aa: CASSPSLNYEQYF
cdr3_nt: TGTGCCAGCTCACCAAGCCTCAACTACGAGCAGTACTTC

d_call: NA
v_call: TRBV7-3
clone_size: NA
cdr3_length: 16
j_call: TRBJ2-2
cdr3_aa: CASSLRGGANTGELFF
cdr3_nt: TGTGCCAGCAGCTTAAGGGGCGGGGCGAACACCGGGGAGCTGTTTTTT

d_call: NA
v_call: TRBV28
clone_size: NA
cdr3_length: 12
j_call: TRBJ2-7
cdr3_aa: CASSARGYEQYF
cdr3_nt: TGTGCCAGCAGCGCAAGGGGTTACGAGCAGTACTTC

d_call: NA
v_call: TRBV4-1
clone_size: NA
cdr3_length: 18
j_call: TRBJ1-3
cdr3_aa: CASSLTLVGNAPGNTIYF
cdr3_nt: TGCGCCAGCAGCCTGACTCTAGTGGGAAACGCGCCTGGAAACACCATATATTTT

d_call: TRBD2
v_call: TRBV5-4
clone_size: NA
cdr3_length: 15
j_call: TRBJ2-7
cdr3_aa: CASSSLAGGPREQYF
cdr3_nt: TGTGCCAGCAGCTCACTAGCGGGAGGGCCTAGGGAGCAGTACTTC

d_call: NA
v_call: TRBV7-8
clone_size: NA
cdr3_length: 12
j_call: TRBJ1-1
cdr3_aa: CASSLVGQGGIF
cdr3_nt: TGTGCCAGCAGCTTAGTAGGGCAGGGAGGGATTTTT

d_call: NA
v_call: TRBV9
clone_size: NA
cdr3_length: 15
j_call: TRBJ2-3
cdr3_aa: CASTRTHDNTDTQYF
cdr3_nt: TGTGCCAGCACCCGTACACACGACAACACAGATACGCAGTATTTT

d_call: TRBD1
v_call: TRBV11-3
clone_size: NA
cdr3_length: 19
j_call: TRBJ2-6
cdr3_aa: CASSLVGRTGPSGANVLTF
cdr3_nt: TGTGCCAGCAGCTTAGTAGGTCGGACAGGTCCTTCTGGGGCCAACGTCCTGACTTTC

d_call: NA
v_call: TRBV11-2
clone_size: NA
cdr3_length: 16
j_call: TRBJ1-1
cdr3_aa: CASSLAAGATTNEAFF
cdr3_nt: TGTGCCAGCAGCTTAGCCGCAGGGGCCACCACGAATGAAGCTTTCTTT

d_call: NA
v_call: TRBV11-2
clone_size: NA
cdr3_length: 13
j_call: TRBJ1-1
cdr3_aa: CASSLVSQGGAFF
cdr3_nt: TGTGCCAGCAGCTTAGTCAGCCAAGGAGGGGCTTTCTTT

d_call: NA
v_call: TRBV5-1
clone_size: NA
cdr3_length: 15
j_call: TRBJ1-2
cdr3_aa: CASSLERGRFKGYTF
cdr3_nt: TGCGCCAGCAGCTTGGAGAGGGGCCGATTCAAGGGCTACACCTTC

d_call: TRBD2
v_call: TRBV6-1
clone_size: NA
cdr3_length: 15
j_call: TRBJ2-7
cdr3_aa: CASSVVAGDSYEQYF
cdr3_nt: TGTGCCAGCAGTGTGGTAGCGGGGGATTCCTACGAGCAGTACTTC

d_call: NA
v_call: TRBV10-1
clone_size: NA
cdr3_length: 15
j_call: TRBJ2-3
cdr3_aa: CASSGLAGGTDTQYF
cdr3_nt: TGCGCCAGCAGTGGGTTGGCCGGAGGCACAGATACGCAGTATTTT

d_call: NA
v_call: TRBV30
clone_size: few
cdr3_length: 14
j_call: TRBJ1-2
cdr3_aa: CAWNMGPGTHGYTF
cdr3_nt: TGTGCCTGGAATATGGGGCCGGGAACCCATGGCTACACCTTC

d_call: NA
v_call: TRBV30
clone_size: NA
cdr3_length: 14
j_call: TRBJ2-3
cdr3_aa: CAWSKWGGTDTQYF
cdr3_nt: TGTGCCTGGAGTAAGTGGGGGGGCACAGATACGCAGTATTTT

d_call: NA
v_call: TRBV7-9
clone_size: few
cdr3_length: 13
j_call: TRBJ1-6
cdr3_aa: CAISTLQHSPLHF
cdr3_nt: TGTGCCATCAGCACGCTTCAACATTCACCCCTCCACTTT

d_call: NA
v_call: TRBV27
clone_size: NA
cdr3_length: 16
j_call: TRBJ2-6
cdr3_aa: CASSLVRGSGANVLTF
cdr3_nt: TGTGCCAGCAGTTTAGTCCGGGGGAGTGGGGCCAACGTCCTGACTTTC

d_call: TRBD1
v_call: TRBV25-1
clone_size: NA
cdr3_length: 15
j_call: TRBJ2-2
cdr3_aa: CASSAGTGGTGELFF
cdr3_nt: TGTGCCAGCAGTGCCGGGACAGGGGGGACCGGGGAGCTGTTTTTT

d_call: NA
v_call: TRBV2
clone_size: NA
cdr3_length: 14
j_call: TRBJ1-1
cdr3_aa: CASSSDSMNTEAFF
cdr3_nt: TGTGCCAGCAGCTCGGACAGTATGAACACTGAAGCTTTCTTT

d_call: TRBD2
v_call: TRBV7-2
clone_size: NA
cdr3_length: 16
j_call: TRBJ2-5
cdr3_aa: CASSLVGGPFRGGQYF
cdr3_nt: TGTGCCAGCAGCTTAGTCGGGGGACCCTTCCGGGGGGGCCAGTACTTC

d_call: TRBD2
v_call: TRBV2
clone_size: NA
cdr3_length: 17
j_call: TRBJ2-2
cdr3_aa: CASSPGTSGTNTGELFF
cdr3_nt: TGTGCCAGCAGCCCCGGGACTAGCGGAACGAACACCGGGGAGCTGTTTTTT

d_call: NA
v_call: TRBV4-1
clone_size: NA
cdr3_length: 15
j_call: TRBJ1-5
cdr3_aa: CASSQGQGTNQPQHF
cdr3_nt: TGCGCCAGCAGCCAAGGCCAGGGAACCAATCAGCCCCAGCATTTT

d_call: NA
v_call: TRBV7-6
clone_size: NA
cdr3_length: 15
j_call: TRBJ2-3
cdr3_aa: CASSWTPQSTDTQYF
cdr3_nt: TGTGCCAGCAGCTGGACACCGCAAAGCACAGATACGCAGTATTTT

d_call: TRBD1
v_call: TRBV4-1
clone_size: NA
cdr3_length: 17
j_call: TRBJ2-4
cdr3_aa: CASSQDQGAFWKNIQYF
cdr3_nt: TGCGCCAGCAGCCAAGATCAGGGGGCTTTTTGGAAAAACATTCAGTACTTC

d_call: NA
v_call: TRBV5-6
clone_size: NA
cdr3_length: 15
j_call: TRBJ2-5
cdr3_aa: CASSQMGTNQETQYF
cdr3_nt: TGTGCCAGCAGCCAGATGGGGACAAACCAAGAGACCCAGTACTTC

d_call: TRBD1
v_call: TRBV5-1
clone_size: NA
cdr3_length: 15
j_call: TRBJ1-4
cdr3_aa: CASSLGDRAGEKLFF
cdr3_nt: TGCGCCAGCAGCTTGGGGGACAGGGCGGGTGAAAAACTGTTTTTT

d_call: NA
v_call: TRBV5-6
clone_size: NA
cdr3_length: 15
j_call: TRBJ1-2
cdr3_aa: CASSPTGLANYGYTF
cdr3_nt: TGTGCCAGCAGCCCGACAGGTCTAGCTAACTATGGCTACACCTTC

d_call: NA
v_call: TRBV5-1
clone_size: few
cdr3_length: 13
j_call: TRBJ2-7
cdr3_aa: CASSIGTDYEQYF
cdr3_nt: TGCGCCAGCAGCATAGGGACCGACTACGAGCAGTACTTC

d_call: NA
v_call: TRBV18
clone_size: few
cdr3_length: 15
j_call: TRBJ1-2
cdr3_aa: CASSPEAGLDYGYTF
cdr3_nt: TGTGCCAGCTCACCAGAGGCGGGGCTCGACTATGGCTACACCTTC

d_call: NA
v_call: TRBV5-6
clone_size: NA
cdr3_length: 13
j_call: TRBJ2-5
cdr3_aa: CASSLEGFKSQYF
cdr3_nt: TGTGCCAGCAGCTTAGAGGGATTTAAGTCCCAGTACTTC

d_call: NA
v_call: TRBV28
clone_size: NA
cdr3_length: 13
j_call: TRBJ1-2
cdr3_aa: CASSLGGYYGYTF
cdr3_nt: TGTGCCAGCAGCTTAGGGGGATACTATGGCTACACCTTC

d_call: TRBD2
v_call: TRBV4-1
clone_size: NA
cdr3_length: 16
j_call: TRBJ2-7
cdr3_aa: CASSRGVAGGHDEQYF
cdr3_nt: TGCGCCAGCAGCCGGGGAGTAGCGGGGGGGCACGACGAGCAGTACTTC

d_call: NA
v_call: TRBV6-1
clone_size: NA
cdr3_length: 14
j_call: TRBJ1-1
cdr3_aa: CASSAGFGTTEAFF
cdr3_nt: TGTGCCAGCAGTGCAGGGTTTGGGACCACTGAAGCTTTCTTT

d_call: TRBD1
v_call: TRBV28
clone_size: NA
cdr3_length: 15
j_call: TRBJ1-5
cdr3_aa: CASSNRGSGNQPQHF
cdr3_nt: TGTGCCAGCAGTAACAGGGGTTCGGGCAATCAGCCCCAGCATTTT

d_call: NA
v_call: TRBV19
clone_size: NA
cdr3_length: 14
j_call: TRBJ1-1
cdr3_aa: CASSIEGTNTEAFF
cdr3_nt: TGTGCCAGTAGTATAGAGGGGACGAACACTGAAGCTTTCTTT

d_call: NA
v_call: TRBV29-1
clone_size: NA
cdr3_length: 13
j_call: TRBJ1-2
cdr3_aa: CSIGMVLNYGYTF
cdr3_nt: TGCAGCATTGGGATGGTCCTCAACTATGGCTACACCTTC

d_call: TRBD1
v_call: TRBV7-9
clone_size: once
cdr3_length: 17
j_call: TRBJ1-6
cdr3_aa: CASSLGAFGTGDSPLHF
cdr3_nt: TGTGCCAGCAGCTTAGGGGCGTTCGGGACAGGGGATTCACCCCTCCACTTT

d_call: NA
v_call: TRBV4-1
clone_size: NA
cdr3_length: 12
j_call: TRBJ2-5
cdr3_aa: CASSQDRWTQYF
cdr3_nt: TGCGCCAGCAGCCAAGATCGCTGGACCCAGTACTTC

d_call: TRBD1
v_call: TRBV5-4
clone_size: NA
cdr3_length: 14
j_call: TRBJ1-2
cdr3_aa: CASSVGTEGYGYTF
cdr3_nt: TGTGCCAGCAGCGTCGGGACAGAGGGCTATGGCTACACCTTC

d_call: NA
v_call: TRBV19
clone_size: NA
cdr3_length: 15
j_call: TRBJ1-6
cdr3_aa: CASSMGGDHNSPLHF
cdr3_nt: TGTGCCAGTAGTATGGGGGGTGACCATAATTCACCCCTCCACTTT

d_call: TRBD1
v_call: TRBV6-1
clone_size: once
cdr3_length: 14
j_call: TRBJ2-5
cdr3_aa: CASNGQGKGETQYF
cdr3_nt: TGTGCCAGCAACGGACAGGGGAAAGGTGAGACCCAGTACTTC

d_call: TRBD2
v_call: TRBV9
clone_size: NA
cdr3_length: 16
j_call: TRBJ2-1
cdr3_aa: CASSVSGGGGYNEQFF
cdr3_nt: TGTGCCAGCAGCGTATCAGGTGGCGGGGGATACAATGAGCAGTTCTTC

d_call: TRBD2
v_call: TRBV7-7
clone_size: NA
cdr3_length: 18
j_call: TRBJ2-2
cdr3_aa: CASSLTGGSRADTGELFF
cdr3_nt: TGTGCCAGCAGCTTAACGGGAGGGAGCAGGGCCGACACCGGGGAGCTGTTTTTT

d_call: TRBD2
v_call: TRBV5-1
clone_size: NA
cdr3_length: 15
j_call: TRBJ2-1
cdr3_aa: CASSLAIAGVHEQFF
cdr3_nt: TGCGCCAGCAGCTTGGCAATAGCGGGAGTCCATGAGCAGTTCTTC

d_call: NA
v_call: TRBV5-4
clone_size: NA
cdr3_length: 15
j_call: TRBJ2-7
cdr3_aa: CASSPDSVLSYEQYF
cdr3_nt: TGTGCCAGCAGCCCCGACAGCGTTCTGTCCTACGAGCAGTACTTC